This T cell receptor beta chain was recorded in a study of shared clonotypes between healthy human individuals. CDR1 and CDR2 from the germline V gene are PRHDT and FYEKMQ (reference sequence). V lost 4 bases and J 0 bases, leaving 15 bases between the germline ends. The CDR3 is 16 residues long. Here immunoSEQ multiplex PCR was the method, and the copy in TCRdb shows in-frame clones only, minus some. This repertoire shows roughly 2,300,000 clones, around 90% found once; its top ten account for approximately 0.4%. Sequencing was performed on naive CD4+ T cells from PBMCs. As for subset: CD45RA+ positively selected. The chain couples TRBV13 to TRBJ1-1; D is ambiguous. This TCR derives from a man aged 18 to 30 in good health. Some clones in this sample may be carry-over from other donors' samples. The CDR3 region is CASSSLGGRMNTEAFF. The CDR3 DNA reads as TGTGCCAGCAGCTCCCTCGGCGGCCGCATGAACACTGAAGCTTTCTTT.